A single sample is the source of the 12 T cell receptor beta chains below, sequenced in a study of neoadjuvant nivolumab and ipilimumab in lung cancer. Libraries were prepared by immunoSEQ multiplex PCR; TCRdb keeps only in-frame clonotypes and omits some of them. The repertoire holds about 23,000 clones, with 82% as singletons. The material was peripheral blood, obtained before neoadjuvant nivolumab, alone or with ipilimumab. The source of these receptors is an adult with non-small cell lung cancer.

By proportion, this clone is medium-sized. The chain recombines TRBV5-5 with TRBJ2-2; tentative D call: TRBD1 (6 bases). Germline CDR1 SGHKS, CDR2 YYEKEE (reference sequence). The V gene lost 4 bases and the J gene lost 5 bases, with 9 bases spanning the gap. The CDR3 runs 13 residues. The CDR3 is CASSDTGTGELFF. CDR3 in DNA: TGTGCCAGCAGCGATACAGGGACCGGGGAGCTGTTTTTT.

The chain employs TRBV5-1 and TRBJ2-7; 9 bases align to TRBD2. The length of the CDR3 is 15 residues. Germline trimming cut 4 bases from V and 2 bases from J; bases unmatched to any gene: 7. Germline values: CDR1 SGHRS, CDR2 YFSETQ. CDR3 residues: CASSAGRTSAYEQYF. The DNA for the CDR3 is TGCGCCAGCAGCGCCGGAAGGACTAGCGCCTACGAGCAGTACTTC. The full variable domain, in which reference TRBV5-1 and TRBJ2-7 provide the parts outside the CDR3, is KAGVTQTPRYLIKTRGQQVTLSCSPISGHRSVSWYQQTPGQGLQFLFEYFSETQRNKGNFPGRFSGRQFSNSRSEMNVSTLELGDSALYLCASSAGRTSAYEQYFGPGTRLTVT.

The rearrangement links TRBV5-4 to TRBJ2-7; 8 nucleotides agree with TRBD1. Unmatched junction bases numbered 3, after V lost 3 bases and J lost 1 base. Germline-derived CDR1 and CDR2 are SGHNT and YYREEE (reference sequence). The CDR3 extends over 14 amino acids. The CDR3 DNA reads TGTGCCAGCAGCTCGGGACAGGAGTCCTACGAGCAGTACTTC. This codes for CASSSGQESYEQYF.

J is TRBJ1-1 and V is TRBV18; D gene uncertain. Trimming removed 5 bases from V and 1 base from J, with 11 bases in between. The CDR3 contains 14 residues. Germline V gives CDR1 KGHSH, CDR2 LQKENI. In DNA form, the CDR3 reads TGTGCCAGCTCATCTCCTCCGGGGAACACTGAAGCTTTCTTT. It translates to CASSSPPGNTEAFF.

This clone was observed once. The rearrangement joins TRBV5-1 to TRBJ2-1, with 9 bases that match TRBD2. This CDR3 comprises 16 residues. Germline V gene lookup returns CDR1 SGHRS and CDR2 YFSETQ. Losses at the gene ends were 0 bases for V and 9 bases for J; bases not matched to a gene: 10. For the CDR3, the DNA is TGCGCCAGCAGCTTGGGTCGGCGCGGGAGGGCGGGTGAGCAGTTCTTC. Translated, it gives CASSLGRRGRAGEQFF.

This clone turned up a few times. The J gene is TRBJ1-2, the V gene TRBV18, with TRBD1 matching over 9 bases. Germline trimming cut 5 bases from V and 4 bases from J; bases unmatched to any gene: 8. Germline lookup yields CDR1 KGHSH and CDR2 LQKENI. This CDR3 is built from 15 residues. The chain's CDR3 is CASSSLQGAIYGYTF. The CDR3 DNA follows: TGTGCCAGCTCATCTCTACAGGGGGCGATCTATGGCTACACCTTC.

The V call is TRBV10-3, the J call TRBJ2-3; 9 positions match TRBD1. The CDR3 length is 12 residues. V was clipped by 11 bases and J by 7 bases; unmatched bases: 7. CDR1 and CDR2 (germline): ENHRY, SYGVKD. CDR3: CAFSGTGNTQYF. CDR3 DNA sequence: TGTGCCTTTTCCGGGACAGGGAATACGCAGTATTTT.

V and J are TRBV29-1 and TRBJ1-1, with D perhaps TRBD1 (6 bases). The CDR3 consists of 13 residues. V dropped 0 bases and J dropped 11 bases, with 16 bases sitting between them. Germline V gene sequence: CDR1 SQVTM, CDR2 ANQGSEA. CDR3 region: CSVEDGGTGSAFF. The DNA for the CDR3 is TGCAGCGTTGAAGATGGGGGCACAGGATCGGCTTTCTTT. The full variable domain, in which reference TRBV29-1 and TRBJ1-1 provide the parts outside the CDR3, is SAVISQKPSRDICQRGTSLTIQCQVDSQVTMMFWYRQQPGQSLTLIATANQGSEATYESGFVIDKFPISRPNLTFSTLTVSNMSPEDSSIYLCSVEDGGTGSAFFGQGTRLTVV.

This clone was detected only once. The rearrangement uses TRBV7-2 and TRBJ2-7; TRBD2 matches 7 bases. Trimming cost V 5 bases and J 1 base; bases outside gene matches: 8. The germline CDR1 and CDR2 sequences are SGHTA and FQGNSA. The CDR3 length is 15 residues. This chain's CDR3 is CASSERTGGSYEQYF. The CDR3 DNA reads as TGTGCCAGCAGCGAGAGGACCGGGGGGTCCTACGAGCAGTACTTC.

The gene calls are TRBV10-1 and TRBJ2-2; D not certain. In germline, CDR1 is WNHNN, CDR2 SYGVQD (reference sequence). CDR3 size: 12 residues. V dropped 6 bases and J dropped 5 bases, with 7 bases sitting between them. The CDR3 nucleotides read TGCGCCAGCAGCTTCAGTACCGGGGAGCTGTTTTTT. Translation gives CASSFSTGELFF.

The V call is TRBV7-2, the J call TRBJ2-7; the D is unclear. Germline CDR1 reads SGHTA; CDR2 reads FQGNSA. The CDR3 sequence is 14 residues long. The germline V and J ends were trimmed by 0 bases and 2 bases, with 8 bases remaining between them. The CDR3 is CASSLAQAAYEQYF. CDR3 nucleotide sequence: TGTGCCAGCAGCTTAGCTCAGGCAGCCTACGAGCAGTACTTC.

V is TRBV7-6 and J is TRBJ2-2; 7 nucleotides line up with TRBD1. V was pared by 3 bases and J by 0 bases, with 1 base of the junction left unmatched. Looked up from germline, CDR1 is SGHVS and CDR2 is FNYEAQ. The length of the CDR3 is 15 residues. CDR3 nucleotides: TGTGCCAGCAGCTTCGGGACAGCGAACACCGGGGAGCTGTTTTTT. Residues: CASSFGTANTGELFF.